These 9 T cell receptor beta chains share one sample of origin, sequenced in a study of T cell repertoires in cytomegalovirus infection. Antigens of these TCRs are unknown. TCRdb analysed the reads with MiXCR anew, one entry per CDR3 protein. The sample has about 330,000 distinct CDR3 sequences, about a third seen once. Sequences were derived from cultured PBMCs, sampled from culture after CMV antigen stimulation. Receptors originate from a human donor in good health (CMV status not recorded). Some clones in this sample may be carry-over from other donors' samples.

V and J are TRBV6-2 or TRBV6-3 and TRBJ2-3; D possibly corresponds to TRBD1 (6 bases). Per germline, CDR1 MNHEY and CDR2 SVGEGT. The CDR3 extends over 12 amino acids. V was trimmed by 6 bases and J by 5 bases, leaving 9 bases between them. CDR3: CASSQGGDTQYF. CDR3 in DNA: TGTGCCAGCAGCCAAGGGGGAGATACGCAGTATTTT.

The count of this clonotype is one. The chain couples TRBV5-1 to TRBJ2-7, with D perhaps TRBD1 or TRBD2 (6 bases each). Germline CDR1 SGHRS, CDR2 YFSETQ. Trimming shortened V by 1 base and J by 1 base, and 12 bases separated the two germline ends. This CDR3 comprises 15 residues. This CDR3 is CASSLYGGDSYEQYV. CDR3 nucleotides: TGCGCCAGCAGCTTGTACGGGGGCGATTCCTACGAGCAGTACGTC.

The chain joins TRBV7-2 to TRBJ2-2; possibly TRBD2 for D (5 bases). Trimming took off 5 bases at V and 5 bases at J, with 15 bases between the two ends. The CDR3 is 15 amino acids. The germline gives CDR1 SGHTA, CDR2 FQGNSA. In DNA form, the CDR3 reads TGTGCCAGCAGCCGTATGGGAGTAGTGACCGGGGAGCTGTTTTTT. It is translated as CASSRMGVVTGELFF.

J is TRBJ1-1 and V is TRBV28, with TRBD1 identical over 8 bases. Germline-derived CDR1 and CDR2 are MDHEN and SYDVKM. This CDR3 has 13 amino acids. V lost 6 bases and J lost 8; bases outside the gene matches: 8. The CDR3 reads CASRDLGTGEAFF. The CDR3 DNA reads TGTGCCAGCAGAGATCTCGGGACAGGAGAAGCTTTCTTT.

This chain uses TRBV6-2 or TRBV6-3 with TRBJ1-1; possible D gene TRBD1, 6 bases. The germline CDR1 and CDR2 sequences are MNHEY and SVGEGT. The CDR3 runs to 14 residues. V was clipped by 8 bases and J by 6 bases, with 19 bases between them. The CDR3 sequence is CASLLMGAGAEAFF. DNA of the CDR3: TGTGCCAGCCTCCTGATGGGGGCAGGAGCTGAAGCTTTCTTT.

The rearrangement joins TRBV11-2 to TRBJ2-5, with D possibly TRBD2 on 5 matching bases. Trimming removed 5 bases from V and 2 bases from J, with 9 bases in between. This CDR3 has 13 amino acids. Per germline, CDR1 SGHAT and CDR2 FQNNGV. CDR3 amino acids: CASSLTTQETQYF. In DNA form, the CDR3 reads TGTGCCAGCAGCCTGACTACTCAAGAGACCCAGTACTTC.

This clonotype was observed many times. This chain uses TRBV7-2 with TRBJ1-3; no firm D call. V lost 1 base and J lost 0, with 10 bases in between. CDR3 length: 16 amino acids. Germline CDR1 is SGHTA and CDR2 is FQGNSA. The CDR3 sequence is CASSLDRTSSGNTIYF. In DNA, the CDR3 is TGTGCCAGCAGCTTAGACAGAACAAGCTCTGGAAACACCATATATTTT.

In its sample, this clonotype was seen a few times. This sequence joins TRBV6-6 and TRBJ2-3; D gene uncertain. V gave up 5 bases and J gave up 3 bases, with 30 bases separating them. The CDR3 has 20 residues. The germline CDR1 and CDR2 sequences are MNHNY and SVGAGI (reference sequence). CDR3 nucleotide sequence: TGTGCCAGCAGTGACCACGACCAATGGACCCGACCAAATAGTACAGATACGCAGTATTTT. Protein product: CASSDHDQWTRPNSTDTQYF.

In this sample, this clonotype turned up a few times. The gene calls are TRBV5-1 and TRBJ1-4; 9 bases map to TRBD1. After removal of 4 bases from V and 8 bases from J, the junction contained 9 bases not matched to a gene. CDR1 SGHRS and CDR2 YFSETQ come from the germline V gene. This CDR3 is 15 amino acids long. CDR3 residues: CASSPGQGISEKLFF. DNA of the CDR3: TGCGCCAGCAGCCCGGGACAGGGCATCTCGGAAAAACTGTTTTTT.